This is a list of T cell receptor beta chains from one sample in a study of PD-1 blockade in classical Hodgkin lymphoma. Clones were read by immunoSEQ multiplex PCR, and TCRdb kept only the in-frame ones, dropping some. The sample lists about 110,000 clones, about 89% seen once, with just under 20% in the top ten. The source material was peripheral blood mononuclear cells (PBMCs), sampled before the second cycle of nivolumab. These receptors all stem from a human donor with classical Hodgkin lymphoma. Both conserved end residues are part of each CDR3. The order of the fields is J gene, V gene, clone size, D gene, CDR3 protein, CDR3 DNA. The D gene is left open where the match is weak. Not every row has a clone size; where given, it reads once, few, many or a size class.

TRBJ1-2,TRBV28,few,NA,CASSPLSDNYGYTF,TGTGCCAGCAGCCCCCTATCGGACAACTATGGCTACACCTTC
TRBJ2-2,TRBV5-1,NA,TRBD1,CASSGGTGVNTGELFF,TGCGCCAGCAGCGGGGGGACAGGGGTGAACACCGGGGAGCTGTTTTTT
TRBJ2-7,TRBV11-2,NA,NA,CASSLDYEQYF,TGTGCCAGCAGCTTAGACTACGAGCAGTACTTC
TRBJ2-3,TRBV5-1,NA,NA,CASSLPKSSTDTQYF,TGCGCCAGCAGCCTACCTAAGTCTAGCACAGATACGCAGTATTTT
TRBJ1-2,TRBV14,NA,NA,CASSQGTFYGYTF,TGTGCCAGCAGCCAAGGAACTTTTTATGGCTACACCTTC
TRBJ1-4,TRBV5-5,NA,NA,CASSLTPSGPPEEKLFF,TGTGCCAGCAGCTTGACCCCCTCGGGTCCACCAGAGGAAAAACTGTTTTTT
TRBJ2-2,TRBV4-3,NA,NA,CASSQDNTGELFF,TGCGCCAGCAGCCAAGATAACACCGGGGAGCTGTTTTTT
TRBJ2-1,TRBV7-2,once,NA,CASSPMERIYNEQFF,TGTGCCAGCAGCCCGATGGAGCGGATCTACAATGAGCAGTTCTTC
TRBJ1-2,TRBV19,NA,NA,CASMGPRVNNYGYTF,TGTGCCAGTATGGGGCCCAGAGTCAACAACTATGGCTACACCTTC
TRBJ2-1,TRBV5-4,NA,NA,CASSLGGTPTLDEQFF,TGTGCCAGCAGCTTGGGTGGAACCCCGACCTTGGATGAGCAGTTCTTC
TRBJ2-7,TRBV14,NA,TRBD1,CASSPGQGPYEQYF,TGTGCCAGCAGCCCTGGACAGGGACCCTACGAGCAGTACTTC
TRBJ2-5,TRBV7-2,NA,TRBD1,CASSLMGQGIQETQYF,TGTGCCAGCAGCTTAATGGGACAGGGGATCCAAGAGACCCAGTACTTC
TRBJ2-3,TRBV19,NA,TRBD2,CASSELAGSTDTQYF,TGTGCCAGTAGCGAACTAGCGGGATCGACAGATACGCAGTATTTT
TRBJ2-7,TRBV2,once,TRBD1,CASSRDRGSYEQYF,TGTGCCAGCAGCCGGGACAGGGGATCCTACGAGCAGTACTTC
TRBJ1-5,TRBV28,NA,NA,CASSPPGAGTGQPQHF,TGTGCCAGCAGTCCCCCAGGTGCAGGGACGGGTCAGCCCCAGCATTTT
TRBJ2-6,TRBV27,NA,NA,CASSLSSGANVLTF,TGTGCCAGCAGTTTATCCTCTGGGGCCAACGTCCTGACTTTC
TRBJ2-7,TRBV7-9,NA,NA,CASSSRTAFEQYF,TGTGCCAGCAGCTCCCGGACCGCTTTCGAGCAGTACTTC
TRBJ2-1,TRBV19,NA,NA,CASSIGVGVGSSNEQFF,TGTGCCAGTAGTATTGGGGTGGGAGTCGGGAGTTCCAATGAGCAGTTCTTC
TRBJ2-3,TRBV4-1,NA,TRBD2,CASSLSGRTEDTQYF,TGCGCCAGCAGCCTTAGCGGGAGAACTGAGGATACGCAGTATTTT
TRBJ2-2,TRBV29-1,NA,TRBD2,CSVEASGSGELFF,TGCAGCGTTGAAGCCAGCGGGAGCGGGGAGCTGTTTTTT
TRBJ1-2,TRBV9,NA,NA,CASSVGKALDGYTF,TGTGCCAGCAGCGTAGGGAAGGCCCTGGATGGCTACACCTTC
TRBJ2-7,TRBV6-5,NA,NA,CASRRSGPDEQYF,TGTGCCAGCAGGAGATCCGGCCCCGACGAGCAGTACTTC
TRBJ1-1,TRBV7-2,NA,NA,CANHWMEVGPEAFF,TGTGCCAACCACTGGATGGAGGTGGGTCCTGAAGCTTTCTTT
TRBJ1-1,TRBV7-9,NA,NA,CASSPPGEEAFF,TGTGCCAGCAGCCCGCCAGGGGAAGAAGCTTTCTTT
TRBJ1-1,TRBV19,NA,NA,CASSTRYSGVNTEAFF,TGTGCCAGTAGTACCAGATACAGTGGGGTGAACACTGAAGCTTTCTTT
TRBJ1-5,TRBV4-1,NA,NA,CASSQGRSSNQPQHF,TGCGCCAGCAGCCAAGGACGGAGTAGCAATCAGCCCCAGCATTTT
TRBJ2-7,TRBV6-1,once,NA,CASSEVDSPYEQYF,TGTGCCAGCAGTGAAGTGGATTCCCCCTACGAGCAGTACTTC
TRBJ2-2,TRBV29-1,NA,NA,CSVESTGELFF,TGCAGCGTTGAATCGACCGGGGAGCTGTTTTTT
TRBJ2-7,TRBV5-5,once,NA,CASSLVPNGEQYF,TGTGCCAGCAGCTTGGTACCCAATGGGGAGCAGTACTTC
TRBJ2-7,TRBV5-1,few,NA,CASSPGTVSYEQYF,TGCGCCAGCAGCCCAGGGACCGTTTCCTACGAGCAGTACTTC
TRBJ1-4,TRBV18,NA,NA,CASSPRRQASANEKLFF,TGTGCCAGCTCACCCAGGAGGCAGGCCAGTGCTAATGAAAAACTGTTTTTT
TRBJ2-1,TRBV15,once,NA,CATSRDWGDNEQFF,TGTGCCACCAGCAGAGATTGGGGAGACAATGAGCAGTTCTTC
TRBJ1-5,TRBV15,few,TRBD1,CATSRDGRDRMGYSNQPQHF,TGTGCCACCAGCAGAGATGGCCGGGACAGGATGGGTTATAGCAATCAGCCCCAGCATTTT
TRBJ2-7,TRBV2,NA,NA,CASSPGRAQYF,TGTGCCAGCAGCCCCGGTCGCGCCCAGTACTTC
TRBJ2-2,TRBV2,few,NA,CASSVWTTMTGELFF,TGTGCCAGCAGTGTTTGGACAACCATGACCGGGGAGCTGTTTTTT
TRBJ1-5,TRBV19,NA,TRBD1,CASSIWDRGRVKPQHF,TGTGCCAGTAGTATCTGGGACAGGGGGCGCGTAAAGCCCCAGCATTTT
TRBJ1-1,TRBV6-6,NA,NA,CASIRGVNTEAFF,TGTGCCAGCATCCGAGGGGTGAACACTGAAGCTTTCTTT
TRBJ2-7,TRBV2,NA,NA,CASRLYEQYF,TGTGCCAGCAGATTATACGAGCAGTACTTC
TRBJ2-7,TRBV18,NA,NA,CASSPPARGRSSYEQYF,TGTGCCAGCTCACCACCGGCGAGGGGACGGTCCTCCTACGAGCAGTACTTC
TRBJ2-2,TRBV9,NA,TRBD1,CASSVLGQGSGELFF,TGTGCCAGCAGCGTATTGGGACAGGGTTCCGGGGAGCTGTTTTTT
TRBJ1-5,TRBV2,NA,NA,CASKQRSLEDQPQHF,TGTGCCAGCAAGCAGCGGAGTTTGGAGGATCAGCCCCAGCATTTT
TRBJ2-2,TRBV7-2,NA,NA,CASSYGLLGGTGELFF,TGTGCCAGCAGCTACGGGCTGCTGGGGGGCACCGGGGAGCTGTTTTTT
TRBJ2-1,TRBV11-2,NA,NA,CASSLTGGDEQFF,TGTGCCAGCAGCTTAACAGGAGGGGATGAGCAGTTCTTC
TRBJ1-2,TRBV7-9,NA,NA,CASSLLSETNYGYTF,TGTGCCAGCAGCTTGTTGTCCGAGACAAACTATGGCTACACCTTC
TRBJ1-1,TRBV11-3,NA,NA,CASSFESGTEAFF,TGTGCCAGCAGCTTTGAGTCGGGGACTGAAGCTTTCTTT
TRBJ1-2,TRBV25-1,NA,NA,CASSELWGGYGYTF,TGTGCCAGCAGTGAATTATGGGGAGGCTATGGCTACACCTTC
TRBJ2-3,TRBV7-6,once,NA,CASSPQTRLGTQYF,TGTGCCAGCAGCCCTCAGACTCGTCTCGGTACGCAGTATTTT
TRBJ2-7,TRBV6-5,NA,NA,CASSYYSRGSYEQYF,TGTGCCAGCAGTTACTATTCCCGGGGCTCCTACGAGCAGTACTTC
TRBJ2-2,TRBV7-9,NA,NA,CASSSTDRLTGELFF,TGTGCCAGCAGCTCCACCGACAGGCTCACCGGGGAGCTGTTTTTT
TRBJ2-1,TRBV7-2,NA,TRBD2,CASSFSSGRYNEQFF,TGTGCCAGCAGCTTCTCTAGCGGGAGGTACAATGAGCAGTTCTTC
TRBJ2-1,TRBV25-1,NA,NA,CASSDPNGSYNEQFF,TGTGCCAGCAGTGACCCGAACGGCTCCTACAATGAGCAGTTCTTC
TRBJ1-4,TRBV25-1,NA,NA,CASSEYVTDEKLFF,TGTGCCAGCAGTGAATATGTAACCGATGAAAAACTGTTTTTT
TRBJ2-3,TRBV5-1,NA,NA,CASSSKTGDTQYF,TGCGCCAGCAGCTCGAAGACGGGAGATACGCAGTATTTT
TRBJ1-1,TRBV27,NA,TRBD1,CASRPDRGLSTEAFF,TGTGCCAGCAGGCCCGACAGGGGATTGAGCACTGAAGCTTTCTTT
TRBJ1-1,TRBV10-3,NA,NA,CAIRGRDPGAEAFF,TGTGCCATCAGGGGTAGAGACCCGGGGGCTGAAGCTTTCTTT
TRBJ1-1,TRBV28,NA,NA,CASRWGRANTEAFF,TGTGCCAGCAGATGGGGACGGGCGAACACTGAAGCTTTCTTT
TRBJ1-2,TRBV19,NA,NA,CASSIGFGTVYITF,TGTGCCAGTAGCATAGGGTTCGGGACGGTCTATATCACCTTC
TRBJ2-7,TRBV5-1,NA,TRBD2,CASSLSGSQFWEQYF,TGCGCCAGCAGCTTGAGCGGGAGCCAGTTCTGGGAGCAGTACTTC
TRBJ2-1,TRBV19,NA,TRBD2,CASSIVGRTINEQFF,TGTGCCAGTAGTATCGTCGGGAGGACCATCAATGAGCAGTTCTTC
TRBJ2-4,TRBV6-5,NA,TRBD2,CASSYSGGKSQYF,TGTGCCAGCAGTTACTCGGGAGGGAAGAGTCAGTACTTC